These 28 T cell receptor beta chains share one sample of origin, sequenced in a study of blood T cell repertoires in COVID-19. Here immunoSEQ multiplex PCR was the method, and the copy in TCRdb shows in-frame clones only, minus some. The table has 73,000 or so clones, more than 80% seen once. Sequences were obtained from peripheral blood. All receptors come from a man aged 25-45 years with acute or convalescent COVID-19.

The chain is built from TRBV7-8 and TRBJ2-1, with 7 positions matching TRBD2. Germline lookup yields CDR1 SGHVS and CDR2 FQNEAQ. The CDR3 sequence is 14 residues long. V was clipped by 3 bases and J by 8 bases; unmatched bases: 7. The CDR3 reads CASSLGLNRYEQFF. The CDR3 DNA follows: TGTGCCAGCAGCTTGGGACTAAACCGGTATGAGCAGTTCTTC.

This chain connects TRBV6-6 to TRBJ1-5; 9 bases are shared with TRBD1. Trimming at V came to 7 bases and at J to 9 bases, leaving 7 bases not matched to a gene. Per germline, CDR1 MNHNY and CDR2 SVGAGI (reference sequence). The CDR3 is 13 residues long. CDR3 region: CASKPGTGMPQHF. The CDR3 bases are TGTGCCAGCAAGCCGGGGACAGGGATGCCCCAGCATTTT.

V usage is TRBV30 and J usage is TRBJ1-2; D uncertain. V was cut by 2 bases and J by 5 bases, with 9 bases left in between. From germline, CDR1 is GTSNPN and CDR2 SVGIG (reference sequence). This CDR3 spans 12 amino acids. This CDR3 is CAWSLRGYGYTF. The CDR3 nucleotides read TGTGCCTGGAGTCTCCGGGGTTATGGCTACACCTTC.

The chain has TRBV4-1 and TRBJ2-7; D is ambiguous. V lost 6 bases and J lost 6, with 9 bases in between. The CDR3 has 11 residues. CDR1 is MGHRA, CDR2 YSYEKL, per germline. In DNA form, the CDR3 reads TGCGCCAGCAGTCGACTGGGCGAGCAGTACTTC. Translating it yields CASSRLGEQYF.

CDR3 loop: CASSGTSGYEQYF. The DNA for the CDR3 is TGCGCCAGCAGCGGGACTAGCGGGTACGAGCAGTACTTC. The rearrangement joins TRBV10-2 to TRBJ2-7, with 12 bases matching TRBD2. The trim removed 6 bases at V and 4 bases at J, leaving 1 base unmatched. The CDR3 has 13 amino acids. Per germline, CDR1 WSHSY and CDR2 SAAADI.

The J gene is TRBJ2-5, the V gene TRBV18, with 7 positions matching TRBD2. The V gene end was trimmed by 3 bases and the J gene end by 4 bases; junction bases not matched to a gene: 5. Germline CDR1 is KGHSH and CDR2 is LQKENI. The CDR3 length is 14 residues. CDR3 region: CASSPGLLPETQYF. CDR3 DNA sequence: TGTGCCAGCTCACCGGGACTACTGCCAGAGACCCAGTACTTC.

This chain joins TRBV7-9 and TRBJ2-5; 9 bases agree with TRBD2. V dropped 4 bases and J dropped 5; count of bases not matched to a gene: 8. Germline V gene data show CDR1 as SEHNR and CDR2 as FQNEAQ (reference sequence). The CDR3 totals 15 residues. The CDR3 DNA sequence: TGTGCCAGCAGCTACGGCGGGAGGGCCGGGGAGACCCAGTACTTC. Its protein is CASSYGGRAGETQYF.

This clone was counted a single time. The chain uses TRBV24-1 and TRBJ1-5; no definite D call. The V gene's germline CDR1 is KGHDR and CDR2 SFDVKD. CDR3 size: 12 residues. V lost 3 bases and J lost 5, with 4 bases in between. CDR3 sequence reads: CATSDPDQPQHF. The CDR3 region has the DNA TGTGCCACCAGTGATCCTGATCAGCCCCAGCATTTT.

This clone was seen a single time. The rearrangement links TRBV19 to TRBJ1-5; tentative D call: TRBD1 (5 bases). V lost 4 bases and J lost 2, with 15 bases in between. In germline, CDR1 is LNHDA, CDR2 SQIVND (reference sequence). The CDR3 extends over 16 amino acids. CDR3 in DNA: TGTGCCAGTAGTAAAGGGGCATTCGAGGGCAATCAGCCCCAGCATTTT. Amino acid sequence: CASSKGAFEGNQPQHF.

This clone was detected once. The rearrangement joins TRBV18 to TRBJ1-1, with TRBD1 identical over 8 bases. Germline CDR1 reads KGHSH; CDR2 reads LQKENI. CDR3 size: 15 residues. The V gene end was trimmed by 3 bases and the J gene end by 5 bases; junction bases not matched to a gene: 8. CDR3: CASSPRQGRGTEAFF. The CDR3 DNA reads as TGTGCCAGCTCACCTCGACAGGGGAGGGGAACTGAAGCTTTCTTT.

The chain joins TRBV29-1 to TRBJ1-2, with D unclear. The CDR3 runs to 13 residues. Germline V gives CDR1 SQVTM, CDR2 ANQGSEA. The V end was cut by 6 bases, the J end by 7 bases, with 18 bases between. CDR3 DNA sequence: TGCAGCGTCTTAGCGGGCGGAGAAAGTGGCTACACCTTC. This translates into CSVLAGGESGYTF.

V and J are TRBV19 and TRBJ2-1; the match to TRBD1 covers 9 bases. The CDR3 consists of 16 residues. Germline V lookup: CDR1 LNHDA, CDR2 SQIVND (reference sequence). V was pared by 4 bases and J by 3 bases, with 7 bases of the junction left unmatched. The DNA of the CDR3 is TGTGCCAGTAGTACCTTCGGACAGGGGCTCTACAATGAGCAGTTCTTC. This codes for CASSTFGQGLYNEQFF.

The chain recombines TRBV4-3 with TRBJ2-1; D perhaps matches TRBD2 (6 bases). Germline V gene sequence: CDR1 LGHNA, CDR2 YSLEER. The CDR3 is 18 amino acids. Trimming removed 0 bases at V and 6 bases at J, with 21 bases between. The CDR3 DNA reads as TGCGCCAGCAGCCAAGAAGATGGGGTACGGGGAGGTCGCAATGAGCAGTTCTTC. Translating gives CASSQEDGVRGGRNEQFF.

The V and J genes are TRBV5-1 and TRBJ2-7, with 8 positions matching TRBD1. CDR3 length: 15 residues. Trimming removed 2 bases from V and 0 bases from J; junction bases left unmatched: 4. Germline V gene data show CDR1 as SGHRS and CDR2 as YFSETQ. The CDR3 protein is CASSLQGGSSYEQYF. DNA of the CDR3: TGCGCCAGCAGCTTACAGGGGGGATCCTCCTACGAGCAGTACTTC.

The chain links TRBV13 to TRBJ2-7; TRBD2 is a possible D gene (6 bases). The V and J ends lost 3 bases and 6 bases respectively, with 15 bases between them. CDR1 and CDR2 from the germline V gene are PRHDT and FYEKMQ (reference sequence). The CDR3 sequence is 14 residues long. The CDR3 is CASSFGAGGAEQYF. The CDR3 DNA sequence: TGTGCCAGCAGCTTTGGTGCGGGCGGGGCCGAGCAGTACTTC.

The J gene is TRBJ1-5, the V gene TRBV28, with a possible D match to TRBD1 (5 bases). Trimming took 4 bases from V and 5 from J, leaving 18 bases between them. Germline V lookup: CDR1 MDHEN, CDR2 SYDVKM. This CDR3 has 16 residues. DNA for the CDR3: TGTGCCAGCAGTTCCCCCCGGCAGGGATCGTATCAGCCCCAGCATTTT. Translated, it gives CASSSPRQGSYQPQHF.

This chain connects TRBV29-1 to TRBJ1-1, with a tentative D call TRBD1 (5 bases). This CDR3 region has 11 residues. Deletions cut 6 bases from V and 11 bases from J, with 16 bases between. Germline V gives CDR1 SQVTM, CDR2 ANQGSEA. The chain's CDR3 is CSVAGPRGAFF. Written as DNA, the CDR3 is TGCAGCGTCGCGGGACCCCGCGGTGCTTTCTTT.

The chain carries TRBV11-2 and TRBJ2-1; D possibly corresponds to TRBD2 (5 bases). V gave up 1 base and J gave up 2 bases, with 6 bases separating them. CDR1 is SGHAT and CDR2 is FQNNGV in the germline V gene. The CDR3 is 14 residues long. The CDR3 DNA sequence: TGTGCCAGCAGCTTAGCGGGGACCTACAATGAGCAGTTCTTC. Its protein is CASSLAGTYNEQFF.

This chain joins TRBV2 and TRBJ1-5; 10 bases align to TRBD1. This CDR3 region has 15 residues. Germline-derived CDR1 and CDR2 are SNHLY and FYNNEI. V was clipped by 5 bases and J by 5 bases; unmatched bases: 6. CDR3 bases: TGTGCCAGCAGTCCCGGGACAGGGGCTTATCAGCCCCAGCATTTT. Amino acids: CASSPGTGAYQPQHF.

This clone has more than one count but fewer than ten. V and J are TRBV11-3 and TRBJ2-1; weak D call: TRBD2 (6 bases). The germline V gene has CDR1 SGHNT and CDR2 YENEEA. This CDR3 comprises 15 residues. Trimming removed 5 bases from V and 8 bases from J, with 19 bases in between. CDR3 region: CASSPRLEKGDEQFF. The CDR3 coding sequence is TGTGCCAGCAGCCCCAGACTAGAAAAGGGTGATGAGCAGTTCTTC.

The chain combines TRBV28 with TRBJ1-2, with D uncertain. CDR1 is MDHEN, CDR2 SYDVKM, per germline. This CDR3 has 8 amino acids. Trimming shortened V by 8 bases and J by 10 bases, and 5 bases separated the two germline ends. CDR3 nucleotides: TGTGCCAGCGGGCTCTACACCTTC. Translation gives CASGLYTF.

The chain carries TRBV28 and TRBJ2-2, with 7 bases aligning to TRBD2. The CDR3 spans 15 residues. Per the germline V gene, CDR1 is MDHEN and CDR2 is SYDVKM. J was trimmed by 0 bases and V by 2 bases; bases with no gene match: 0. In DNA form, the CDR3 reads TGTGCCAGCAGTTTAGGACTAGCGAACACCGGGGAGCTGTTTTTT. Its protein product is CASSLGLANTGELFF.

The J gene is TRBJ2-7, the V gene TRBV5-1, with D possibly matching TRBD2 (6 bases). The CDR3 spans 16 residues. The ends were cut back, 0 bases at V and 2 bases at J, with 15 bases in the middle. CDR1 is SGHRS, CDR2 YFSETQ, per germline. CDR3 protein: CASSLVPPGATYEQYF. CDR3 coding DNA: TGCGCCAGCAGCTTGGTTCCCCCGGGAGCCACCTACGAGCAGTACTTC.

The chain combines TRBV7-2 with TRBJ1-5; possible D gene TRBD1, 6 bases. This CDR3 has 15 residues. Germline V gene sequence: CDR1 SGHTA, CDR2 FQGNSA. V lost 4 bases and J 7 bases, leaving 17 bases between the germline ends. The CDR3 nucleotides read TGTGCCAGCAGCTCAAACCAGGGGATAGGGCAGCCCCAGCATTTT. Its protein is CASSSNQGIGQPQHF.

The genes are TRBV2 and TRBJ1-2; no clear D. V was pared by 7 bases and J by 0 bases, with 12 bases between. The CDR3 consists of 14 residues. Germline CDR1 reads SNHLY; CDR2 reads FYNNEI. CDR3 in DNA: TGTGCCAGCATACCGAGTAGTCCTAACTATGGCTACACCTTC. The encoded protein is CASIPSSPNYGYTF. Filled out from reference TRBV2 and TRBJ1-2, the complete variable domain reads EPEVTQTPSHQVTQMGQEVILRCVPISNHLYFYWYRQILGQKVEFLVSFYNNEISEKSEIFDDQFSVERPDGSNFTLKIRSTKLEDSAMYFCASIPSSPNYGYTFGSGTRLTVV.

The V and J genes are TRBV28 and TRBJ2-1, with a tentative D call TRBD2 (5 bases). Germline V CDR1 and CDR2: MDHEN, SYDVKM. V shed 2 bases and J shed 2 bases, with 7 bases lying between them. The CDR3 totals 14 residues. The CDR3 DNA reads TGTGCCAGCAGTTTACGAGGGACCTACAATGAGCAGTTCTTC. It is translated as CASSLRGTYNEQFF.

The chain employs TRBV18 and TRBJ2-4, with 7 bases aligning to TRBD1. The trim removed 3 bases at V and 2 bases at J, leaving 7 bases unmatched. CDR3 size: 16 residues. Per germline, CDR1 KGHSH and CDR2 LQKENI. CDR3 nucleotide sequence: TGTGCCAGCTCACCCCACCTGACAGGGACCAAAAACATTCAGTACTTC. It codes for CASSPHLTGTKNIQYF.

The table lists this clone with a count of one. The J gene is TRBJ1-6, the V gene TRBV5-1, with 11 bases aligning to TRBD1. The V and J ends lost 4 bases and 7 bases, in that order; junction bases with no gene match: 4. This CDR3 is built from 15 residues. Germline CDR1 is SGHRS and CDR2 is YFSETQ. The DNA for the CDR3 is TGCGCCAGCAGCCTTGGACAGGGGGCGAATTCACCCCTCCACTTT. Its protein product is CASSLGQGANSPLHF. Combining the CDR3 with reference TRBV5-1 and TRBJ1-6 gives the whole variable domain KAGVTQTPRYLIKTRGQQVTLSCSPISGHRSVSWYQQTPGQGLQFLFEYFSETQRNKGNFPGRFSGRQFSNSRSEMNVSTLELGDSALYLCASSLGQGANSPLHFGNGTRLTVT.